The 4 T cell receptor beta chains given below trace back to one sample, sequenced in a study of T cell responses to AZD1222 COVID-19 vaccine. The method was immunoSEQ multiplex PCR; TCRdb's version includes in-frame clones alone and lacks a portion of them. The sample has roughly 140,000 clones, approximately 92% seen once. Sequences were derived from peripheral blood, sampled on day 0 of AZD1222 vaccination. Receptors were obtained from an adult in good health.

This sequence joins TRBV19 and TRBJ1-6; unclear D gene. Germline values: CDR1 LNHDA, CDR2 SQIVND (reference sequence). V was clipped by 3 bases and J by 9 bases, with 9 bases between them. The CDR3 runs to 13 residues. The CDR3 sequence is CASSMWQASPLHF. The CDR3, as DNA: TGTGCCAGTAGTATGTGGCAAGCTTCACCCCTCCACTTT.

This chain joins TRBV30 and TRBJ2-6; the D is unclear. The V gene's germline CDR1 is GTSNPN and CDR2 SVGIG (reference sequence). The CDR3 is made up of 13 amino acids. Trimming left V 4 bases short and J 0 bases short, with 4 bases between. The CDR3 bases are TGTGCCTGGACCCACTCTGGGGCCAACGTCCTGACTTTC. Its translation is CAWTHSGANVLTF.

The chain recombines TRBV6-5 with TRBJ1-6, with D possibly TRBD1 on 6 matching bases. The germline CDR1 and CDR2 sequences are MNHEY and SVGAGI. The CDR3 consists of 14 residues. V gave up 8 bases and J gave up 10 bases, with 18 bases separating them. CDR3: CASELTGFRSPLHF. CDR3 bases: TGTGCCAGCGAGCTTACAGGGTTTCGCTCACCCCTCCACTTT.

V and J are TRBV27 and TRBJ1-2; weak D call: TRBD1 (5 bases). Germline V gives CDR1 MNHEY, CDR2 SMNVEV (reference sequence). This CDR3 spans 15 amino acids. V lost 8 bases to trimming and J lost 4 bases, with 20 bases between them. The CDR3 reads CASFTANRQGYGYTF. CDR3 nucleotide sequence: TGTGCCAGCTTTACTGCAAACAGGCAGGGCTATGGCTACACCTTC.